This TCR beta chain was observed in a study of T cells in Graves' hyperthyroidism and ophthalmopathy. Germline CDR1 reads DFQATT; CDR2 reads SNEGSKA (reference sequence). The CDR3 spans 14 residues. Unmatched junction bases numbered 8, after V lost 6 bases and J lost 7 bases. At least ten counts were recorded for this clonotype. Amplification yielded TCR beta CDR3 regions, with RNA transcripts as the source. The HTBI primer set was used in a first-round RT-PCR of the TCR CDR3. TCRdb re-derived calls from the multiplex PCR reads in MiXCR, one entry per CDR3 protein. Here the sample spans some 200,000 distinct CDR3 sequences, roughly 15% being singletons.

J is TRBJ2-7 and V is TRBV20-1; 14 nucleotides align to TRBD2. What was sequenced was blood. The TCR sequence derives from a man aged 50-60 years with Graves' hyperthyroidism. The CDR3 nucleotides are TGCAGTGCCAAAAGGGGACTAGCGGGAGAAGAGCAGTACTTC. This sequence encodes CSAKRGLAGEEQYF.